A single sample is the source of the 30 T cell receptor beta chains below, sequenced in a study of Graves' ophthalmopathy and Graves' hyperthyroidism. Amplification of the TCR beta CDR3 regions used RNA transcripts (as template). An opening RT-PCR round employed HTBI primers and preceded a second-round multiplex PCR. TCRdb processed the multiplex PCR reads anew with MiXCR; each CDR3 protein has one entry. The sample gives 900,000 to 1,200,000 distinct CDR3 sequences, about two fifths of which show up once; 11% is in the top ten. The specimen was peripheral blood or thyroid tissue (not recorded which). The source of these receptors is an adult man with Graves' hyperthyroidism.

The chain joins TRBV6-2 or TRBV6-3 to TRBJ2-7, with D hard to call. Germline V gene data show CDR1 as MNHEY and CDR2 as SVGEGT. Trimming cost V 6 bases and J 3 bases, with 9 bases left between them. There are 12 residues in the CDR3. CDR3 bases: TGTGCCAGCAGGTGGCAGAACTACGAGCAGTACTTC. Protein: CASRWQNYEQYF.

This clonotype came up many times. The CDR3 nucleotides are TGTGCCAGCAGTGACGAGGACTACAAACTCTACGAGCAGTACTTC. It specifies CASSDEDYKLYEQYF. V and J are TRBV25-1 and TRBJ2-7, with D perhaps matching TRBD2 (6 bases). CDR3 length: 15 residues. With 3 bases removed from V and 3 bases from J, the gap between germline ends came to 15 bases. Germline CDR1 MGHDK, CDR2 SYGVNS.

This clonotype showed up just a few times. As DNA, the CDR3 is TGTGCCAGCAGACCAACAGGGGAGGCCTACGAGCAGTACTTC. Residues: CASRPTGEAYEQYF. This sequence joins TRBV11-2 and TRBJ2-7, with TRBD1 as a possible D gene (7 bases). The CDR3 is 14 residues long. In germline, CDR1 is SGHAT, CDR2 FQNNGV. Trimming cost V 6 bases and J 2 bases, with 14 bases left between them.

This clonotype appeared many times. V is TRBV11-2 and J is TRBJ2-7, with unresolved D. V lost 3 bases to trimming and J lost 3 bases, with 12 bases between them. This CDR3 has 14 amino acids. The germline V gene encodes CDR1 SGHAT and CDR2 FQNNGV. CDR3 loop: CASSFQDRSYEQYF. The CDR3 DNA follows: TGTGCCAGCAGCTTCCAGGACCGAAGCTACGAGCAGTACTTC.

Points on this clonotype: A single base separates this from a much larger clone, so it may be a read error. This rearrangement joins TRBV7-2 to TRBJ2-7; D uncertain. The CDR3 has 14 amino acids. Germline lookup yields CDR1 SGHTA and CDR2 FQGNSA. The CDR3 region has the DNA TGTGCCAGCAGCTTAGCGGGCAGTTTCTACGAGCAGCACTTC. Translating gives CASSLAGSFYEQHF.

This clonotype was counted ten times or more. The genes are TRBV20-1 and TRBJ2-5; 9 nucleotides line up with TRBD2. CDR1 and CDR2 (germline): DFQATT, SNEGSKA (reference sequence). J was trimmed by 5 bases and V by 5 bases; bases with no gene match: 9. CDR3 length equals 14 residues. The CDR3 spells CSASKRGEGETQYF. In DNA, the CDR3 is TGCAGTGCTTCAAAGCGGGGGGAGGGTGAGACCCAGTACTTC.

In this sample, this clonotype turned up many times. The genes are TRBV10-3 and TRBJ2-7, with 10 bases matching TRBD2. Germline V CDR1 and CDR2: ENHRY, SYGVKD. The CDR3 extends over 14 amino acids. V was clipped by 4 bases and J by 4 bases; unmatched bases: 4. As DNA, the CDR3 is TGTGCCATCAGTGGTGTAGCGGGGGGATACGAGCAGTACTTC. It is translated as CAISGVAGGYEQYF.

This clonotype has at least ten counts. The rearrangement links TRBV15 to TRBJ2-2, with TRBD1 matching 7 bases. V trimming: 7 bases; J trimming: 3 bases; junction bases outside the gene matches: 5. The length of the CDR3 is 14 residues. Germline CDR1 reads LNHNV; CDR2 reads YYDKDF (reference sequence). The CDR3 region is CATTGTAHTGELFF. The CDR3 DNA reads as TGTGCCACCACCGGGACAGCCCACACCGGGGAGCTGTTTTTT.

Worth noting for this clonotype: Possible read error: a much larger clone is one base away. J is TRBJ1-3 and V is TRBV7-9, with D perhaps matching TRBD1 (5 bases). Germline V gives CDR1 SEHNR, CDR2 FQNEAQ (reference sequence). The V end was cut by 4 bases, the J end by 3 bases, with 13 bases between. The CDR3 spans 15 residues. CDR3 amino acids: CASSSAGGVGNTIYF. As DNA, the CDR3 is TGTGCCAGCAGCTCCGCCGGAGGGGTTGGAAACACCATATATTTT.

The genes are TRBV7-3 and TRBJ2-5; 7 bases are a match to TRBD1. J was trimmed by 6 bases and V by 5 bases; bases with no gene match: 6. The CDR3 runs 13 residues. The germline V gene has CDR1 SGHTA and CDR2 FQGTGA. CDR3 coding DNA: TGTGCCAGCAGCCCTGGACAGGAACAGACCCAGTACTTC. Residues: CASSPGQEQTQYF.

The rearrangement joins TRBV7-2 to TRBJ2-7, with 7 bases fitting TRBD1. After removal of 3 bases from V and 9 bases from J, the junction contained 5 bases not matched to a gene. The V gene's germline CDR1 is SGHTA and CDR2 FQGNSA. This CDR3 is 12 amino acids long. The CDR3 DNA is TGTGCCAGCAGCTTCTCGGCAGGGGGGCAGTACTTC. The encoded protein is CASSFSAGGQYF. The whole variable domain, filled in from reference TRBV7-2 and TRBJ2-7, reads GAGVSQSPSNKVTEKGKDVELRCDPISGHTALYWYRQSLGQGLEFLIYFQGNSAPDKSGLPSDRFSAERTGGSVSTLTIQRTQQEDSAVYLCASSFSAGGQYFGPGTRLTVT.

This rearrangement joins TRBV10-1 to TRBJ1-1; TRBD1 aligns across 9 bases. In germline, CDR1 is WNHNN, CDR2 SYGVQD (reference sequence). The trim removed 2 bases at V and 2 bases at J, leaving 3 bases unmatched. The CDR3 extends over 15 amino acids. CDR3 protein: CASSETGGYNTEAFF. The CDR3 DNA reads TGCGCCAGCAGTGAGACAGGGGGCTATAACACTGAAGCTTTCTTT.

The chain carries TRBV7-9 and TRBJ2-7; 10 bases fit TRBD2. This CDR3 contains 16 residues. J lost 0 bases, V lost 3 bases, and 5 bases had no gene match. The germline V gene encodes CDR1 SEHNR and CDR2 FQNEAQ (reference sequence). CDR3 region: CASSFAGLASSYEQYF. CDR3 bases: TGTGCCAGCAGCTTTGCGGGACTAGCGAGCTCCTACGAGCAGTACTTC.

This chain uses TRBV29-1 with TRBJ2-7, with 10 bases matching TRBD2. Per the germline V gene, CDR1 is SQVTM and CDR2 is ANQGSEA. The CDR3 consists of 13 residues. V lost 8 bases to trimming and J lost 3 bases; unmatched junction nucleotides: 7. The DNA for the CDR3 is TGCAGCACTGCGGGACTAGCGAGCTACGAGCAGTACTTC. This codes for CSTAGLASYEQYF.

This clonotype was recorded a few times. V usage is TRBV4-3 and J usage is TRBJ2-2; 8 bases are shared with TRBD2. The CDR3 spans 17 residues. Looked up from germline, CDR1 is LGHNA and CDR2 is YSLEER. V shed 0 bases, J shed 5 bases, and the junction held 8 bases outside the gene matches. This CDR3 reads CASSQDAGGVPTGELFF. For the CDR3, the DNA is TGCGCCAGCAGCCAAGATGCGGGGGGCGTTCCAACCGGGGAGCTGTTTTTT.

This clonotype was counted at least ten times. V usage is TRBV6-2 or TRBV6-3 and J usage is TRBJ1-1; unclear D gene. CDR1 is MNHEY, CDR2 SVGEGT, per germline. The CDR3 totals 13 residues. Trimming cost V 2 bases and J 5 bases, with 9 bases left between them. In DNA form, the CDR3 reads TGTGCCAGCAGTTACGGCGCCGTTACTGAAGCTTTCTTT. It translates to CASSYGAVTEAFF.

This clonotype has more than one count but fewer than ten. The chain joins TRBV10-3 to TRBJ1-2; TRBD1 might be the D (6 bases). V lost 10 bases to trimming and J lost 7 bases, with 16 bases between them. CDR1 is ENHRY, CDR2 SYGVKD, per germline. CDR3 length equals 12 residues. CDR3 residues: CASRHREGGYTF. CDR3 nucleotides: TGTGCCAGCAGGCACAGGGAAGGTGGCTACACCTTC.

This clonotype has at least ten counts. The V call is TRBV12-3 or TRBV12-4, the J call TRBJ2-5; 7 positions agree with TRBD2. V shed 7 bases and J 2 bases; nucleotides not matched to a gene: 7. CDR3 length: 14 amino acids. In nucleotides, the CDR3 is TGTGCCAGCACCCTGGGGGGGGGGCAAGAGACCCAGTACTTC. Residues: CASTLGGGQETQYF.

Comments on this clonotype: Given a much more abundant clone one base away, this may be a read error. The V call is TRBV7-8, the J call TRBJ2-2, with D perhaps TRBD1 (6 bases). The V gene lost 5 bases and the J gene lost 6 bases, with 13 bases spanning the gap. Looked up from germline, CDR1 is SGHVS and CDR2 is FQNEAQ. The CDR3 is 14 residues long. The CDR3 here is CASSPYRAAGELFF. The CDR3 DNA reads as TGTGCCAGCAGCCCCTACAGGGCGGCCGGGGAGCTGTTTTTT.

This clonotype was recorded many times. The V call is TRBV12-3 or TRBV12-4, the J call TRBJ2-5; D is possibly TRBD1 or TRBD2 (5 bases each). V was pared by 7 bases and J by 1 base, with 7 bases between. The CDR3 runs 12 residues. CDR3 in DNA: TGTGCCAGCACGGGGACCCAAGAGACCCAGTACTTC. This encodes CASTGTQETQYF.

This sequence joins TRBV7-8 and TRBJ2-7; the match to TRBD1 covers 7 bases. This CDR3 has 15 residues. The ends lost 5 bases at V and 2 bases at J; junction bases unmatched: 9. Germline assignment: CDR1 SGHVS and CDR2 FQNEAQ. The chain's CDR3 is CASSVSDRVTYEQYF. The CDR3 nucleotides read TGTGCCAGCAGCGTTTCCGACAGGGTCACCTACGAGCAGTACTTC.

About this clonotype: At one of its ends the junction is not consistent with the germline gene, which may arise from a read error. The chain has TRBV29-1 and TRBJ1-6, with D possibly matching TRBD1 (6 bases). Germline V CDR1 and CDR2: SQVTM, ANQGSEA. CDR3 length: 13 amino acids. CDR3 sequence (DNA): TGTGCCTGGAAGCTTCAGGGGCAATCACCCCTCCACTTT. It is translated as CAWKLQGQSPLHF.

The genes are TRBV29-1 and TRBJ1-1; 9 positions match TRBD1. The trim removed 5 bases at V and 0 bases at J, leaving 10 bases unmatched. This CDR3 has 16 amino acids. Germline V gene data show CDR1 as SQVTM and CDR2 as ANQGSEA. This CDR3 is CSVRTGGGYMNTEAFF. The CDR3, as DNA: TGCAGCGTTCGCACAGGGGGCGGATACATGAACACTGAAGCTTTCTTT.

This clonotype has a handful of counts. The V and J genes are TRBV7-2 and TRBJ2-7, with D unclear. The V end was cut by 1 base, the J end by 0 bases, with 10 bases between. Germline CDR1 and CDR2: SGHTA and FQGNSA. The CDR3 runs 15 residues. The CDR3 DNA reads TGTGCCAGCAGCTTAGGTCCCGAAACCTCCTACGAGCAGTACTTC. Translated, it gives CASSLGPETSYEQYF.

The chain carries TRBV10-3 and TRBJ2-2, with D possibly being TRBD2 (5 bases). Germline CDR1 reads ENHRY; CDR2 reads SYGVKD. V lost 6 bases and J 1 base, leaving 6 bases between the germline ends. The CDR3 extends over 13 amino acids. Here the CDR3 reads CAISAGNTGELFF. In DNA form, the CDR3 reads TGTGCCATCAGCGCGGGGAACACCGGGGAGCTGTTTTTT.

The sample holds a few counts of this clonotype. V gene TRBV6-5 combines with J gene TRBJ1-2; a possible D gene is TRBD1 (5 bases). The germline gives CDR1 MNHEY, CDR2 SVGAGI. There are 13 residues in the CDR3. Trimming cost V 0 bases and J 6 bases, with 8 bases left between them. The CDR3 sequence: CASSYSRGDGYTF. CDR3 nucleotide sequence: TGTGCCAGCAGTTACTCCCGGGGGGATGGCTACACCTTC.

A word on this clonotype: A much larger clonotype is one base distant, so this may be a read error. This rearrangement joins TRBV12-3 or TRBV12-4 to TRBJ1-4, with TRBD1 identical over 7 bases. The CDR3 is 15 residues long. The V segment lost 6 bases and the J segment 4 bases; nucleotides outside the gene matches: 8. The CDR3 nucleotides are TGTGCCAGCAGCGGGGGACAGCCGGTTAATGAAAAACTGTTTTTT. Translating it yields CASSGGQPVNEKLFF.

This rearrangement joins TRBV18 to TRBJ1-4; 8 positions agree with TRBD1. The CDR3 length is 15 residues. CDR1 and CDR2 from the germline V gene are KGHSH and LQKENI. V lost 0 bases, J lost 6 bases, and 3 bases stayed unmatched. For the CDR3, the DNA is TGTGCCAGCTCACCACCCTACAGGGGGGATGAAAAACTGTTTTTT. Translation: CASSPPYRGDEKLFF.

This clonotype was picked up many times. The rearrangement links TRBV19 to TRBJ2-2; D is perhaps TRBD1 (6 bases). The CDR3 loop spans 14 amino acids. Trimming left V 5 bases short and J 3 bases short, with 10 bases between. Germline CDR1 is LNHDA and CDR2 is SQIVND (reference sequence). The CDR3 here is CASSAYRDTGELFF. The CDR3 DNA reads as TGTGCCAGTAGTGCGTACAGGGACACCGGGGAGCTGTTTTTT.

This clonotype came up many times. The V and J genes are TRBV10-3 and TRBJ1-2, with D tentatively TRBD1 (5 bases). Per germline, CDR1 ENHRY and CDR2 SYGVKD. Between the trimmed V and J ends, which lost 10 bases and 8 bases, there was a span of 23 bases. The CDR3 length is 14 residues. CDR3 nucleotides: TGTGCCACCGGGGGTTGGTACGGGGAAAGCGGCTACACCTTC. Its protein is CATGGWYGESGYTF.